A single T cell receptor (beta chain) is shown here with its context. Its antigen is as yet unknown. This CDR3 comprises 15 residues. Per germline, CDR1 LGHDT and CDR2 YNNKEL (reference sequence). Deletions cut 3 bases from V and 0 bases from J, with 8 bases between. Individual cDNA molecules were tagged with unique molecular identifiers, the study reported. MiXCR, applied by TCRdb to the 5' RACE reads, yields one record per CDR3 protein. The table includes about 88,000 distinct CDR3 sequences, 15% detected once. The data were taken from a study of early T cells in non-severe SARS-CoV-2 infection. The overall study: Chains were not paired, and sequencing was done on bulk RNA from unsorted whole blood.

Points from the study as a whole: Comparison of clonotypes with VDJdb favored anti-spike CD8 responses while missing private and CD4 specificities.

The sequence derives from an adult who was a healthcare worker with PCR-confirmed SARS-CoV-2 infection or an uninfected control (not recorded which). The sequenced sample consisted of whole blood. The chain uses TRBV3-1 and TRBJ2-2; D remains ambiguous. The chain's CDR3 is CASSQSAANTGELFF. CDR3 nucleotide sequence: TGTGCCAGCAGCCAGTCTGCGGCGAACACCGGGGAGCTGTTTTTT.